The T cell receptor beta chain described here comes from a study of OX40 agonist ivuxolimab in advanced cancers. Study information: As their treatment, patients were administered ivuxolimab, an agonistic anti-OX40 (CD134) antibody. Broader study findings: Part of the nonresponder group also had normalized T-cell clonal expansion that was low.

The assay was immunoSEQ multiplex PCR, and TCRdb's table has in-frame clones only and misses some. The sample shows some 100,000 clones, around 91% of them seen only once. About this clone itself: The antigen is unknown.

Blood was sampled at baseline, cycle 4 day 1, and cycle 7 day 1. The starting material was CD4+ or CD8+ T cells sorted from blood, obtained in a trial of the OX40 agonist ivuxolimab. This sequence originates from an adult with an advanced solid tumor such as melanoma, head and neck, liver or kidney cancer.

CDR3 DNA: TGTGCCACCAGCACCTTGGACAGGGGAGGCGGTGAGACCCAGTACTTC. It codes for CATSTLDRGGGETQYF. The chain carries TRBV15 and TRBJ2-5; 9 bases map to TRBD1. The CDR3 is made up of 16 amino acids. V lost 4 bases, J lost 5 bases, and 11 bases stayed unmatched. Germline CDR1 is LNHNV and CDR2 is YYDKDF (reference sequence).